These T cell receptor beta chains were read from a single sample in a study of T cells and copy number aberrations in small-cell lung cancer. Produced via immunoSEQ multiplex PCR; TCRdb's table is partial and in-frame only. In the table there are over 6,500 clones, 82% of which are singletons. Input material: normal tissue next to the tumor. The receptors were sampled from a woman between 50 and 59 years old with small cell lung cancer. Both conserved end residues are part of each CDR3. Fields, in order: J gene, D gene, V gene, clone size, CDR3 protein, CDR3 DNA. D genes are given only for firm matches. Expanded clones get a size class; other rows say once, few or many, or leave the size out.

TRBJ2-5 | NA | TRBV2 | NA | CASSEDAGVLETQYF | TGTGCCAGCAGTGAAGATGCCGGGGTGCTAGAGACCCAGTACTTC
TRBJ2-7 | TRBD1 | TRBV28 | NA | CASSFPPRGQGLGEQYF | TGTGCCAGCAGTTTTCCCCCTCGTGGACAGGGATTGGGGGAGCAGTACTTC
TRBJ2-1 | NA | TRBV14 | NA | CASSQGGPRYNEQFF | TGTGCCAGCAGCCAAGGGGGCCCGCGCTACAATGAGCAGTTCTTC
TRBJ2-1 | NA | TRBV29-1 | NA | CSVRTVSYNEQFF | TGCAGCGTCCGGACAGTCTCCTACAATGAGCAGTTCTTC
TRBJ2-7 | NA | TRBV6-1 | NA | CASSEYSSVKSNYEQYF | TGTGCCAGCAGTGAATACTCCAGCGTCAAGTCCAACTACGAGCAGTACTTC
TRBJ2-1 | TRBD1 | TRBV12-5 | NA | CASGFPLGQKNNEQFF | TGTGCTAGTGGTTTCCCCTTGGGACAGAAAAACAATGAGCAGTTCTTC
TRBJ1-5 | TRBD1 | TRBV7-2 | NA | CASSTQGWVNQPQHF | TGTGCCAGCAGTACACAGGGGTGGGTCAATCAGCCCCAGCATTTT
TRBJ2-3 | NA | TRBV27 | NA | CASSPTRADTQYF | TGTGCCAGCAGTCCCACTAGGGCCGATACGCAGTATTTT
TRBJ2-2 | NA | TRBV7-9 | NA | CASSLAGNTGELFF | TGTGCCAGCAGCTTAGCGGGAAACACCGGGGAGCTGTTTTTT
TRBJ2-7 | NA | TRBV7-2 | NA | CASSPRDPTYEQYF | TGTGCCAGCAGCCCTCGGGACCCGACCTACGAGCAGTACTTC
TRBJ1-2 | NA | TRBV5-1 | NA | CASSLVGQGGTF | TGCGCCAGCAGCTTGGTCGGGCAGGGTGGGACCTTC
TRBJ2-1 | TRBD2 | TRBV14 | NA | CASSQDPGLAGHNEQFF | TGTGCCAGCAGCCAAGATCCCGGCCTAGCGGGACACAATGAGCAGTTCTTC
TRBJ2-3 | NA | TRBV29-1 | NA | CSVGQTDTQYF | TGCAGCGTTGGACAGACAGATACGCAGTATTTT
TRBJ1-1 | NA | TRBV7-2 | once | CASSLLSGGNTEAFF | TGTGCCAGCAGCTTATTATCCGGGGGGAACACTGAAGCTTTCTTT
TRBJ1-5 | NA | TRBV28 | NA | CASSLSLAGNQPQHF | TGTGCCAGCAGTCTGAGCTTGGCAGGCAATCAGCCCCAGCATTTT
TRBJ2-1 | NA | TRBV9 | NA | CASSVGSYNEQFF | TGTGCCAGCAGCGTAGGTTCCTACAATGAGCAGTTCTTC
TRBJ1-5 | TRBD1 | TRBV2 | NA | CASRIGQASNQPQHF | TGTGCCAGCAGGATAGGACAGGCTTCGAATCAGCCCCAGCATTTT
TRBJ2-3 | NA | TRBV7-9 | NA | CASNPGIDTQYF | TGTGCCAGCAACCCGGGAATAGATACGCAGTATTTT
TRBJ2-7 | NA | TRBV27 | NA | CASGSILKEQYF | TGTGCCAGCGGGTCAATTTTGAAAGAGCAGTACTTC
TRBJ1-1 | TRBD1 | TRBV9 | NA | CASSFSGGQNTEAFF | TGTGCCAGCAGCTTTTCAGGGGGCCAGAACACTGAAGCTTTCTTT
TRBJ2-1 | NA | TRBV12-5 | NA | CASVARDIGNEQFF | TGTGCTAGTGTCGCTCGGGACATTGGTAATGAGCAGTTCTTC
TRBJ2-7 | NA | TRBV18 | NA | CASSPRDTYEQYF | TGTGCCAGCTCACCGCGGGATACCTACGAGCAGTACTTC
TRBJ2-7 | TRBD1 | TRBV9 | once | CASSLGQGHYEQYF | TGTGCCAGCAGCCTGGGACAGGGACATTACGAGCAGTACTTC
TRBJ2-3 | NA | TRBV28 | NA | CASRKAPRAQYF | TGTGCCAGCAGGAAGGCCCCCAGAGCGCAGTATTTT
TRBJ1-4 | TRBD1 | TRBV6-1 | NA | CASTERGTDEKLFF | TGTGCCAGCACCGAAAGGGGGACAGATGAAAAACTGTTTTTT
TRBJ1-2 | NA | TRBV15 | NA | CATSRETAAANYGYTF | TGTGCCACCAGCAGAGAAACCGCTGCCGCTAACTATGGCTACACCTTC
TRBJ1-2 | NA | TRBV9 | few | CASNPLGRGNYGYTF | TGTGCCAGCAACCCCTTGGGGAGGGGTAACTATGGCTACACCTTC
TRBJ2-2 | NA | TRBV5-1 | NA | CASSLRPTNTGELFF | TGCGCCAGCAGCCTCCGACCAACGAACACCGGGGAGCTGTTTTTT
TRBJ2-3 | TRBD2 | TRBV6-5 | NA | CASSYTTSETDTQYF | TGTGCCAGCAGTTACACGACTAGCGAGACAGATACGCAGTATTTT
TRBJ1-1 | NA | TRBV5-8 | NA | CASSLRGGNTEAFF | TGTGCCAGCAGCTTGAGAGGGGGGAACACTGAAGCTTTCTTT
TRBJ2-7 | NA | TRBV5-4 | NA | CASSVRALKSYEQYF | TGTGCCAGCAGCGTCCGGGCCCTCAAGTCCTACGAGCAGTACTTC
TRBJ2-5 | TRBD1 | TRBV25-1 | NA | CASSDTDRGFGETQYF | TGTGCCAGCAGTGACACTGACAGGGGCTTTGGAGAGACCCAGTACTTC
TRBJ1-2 | TRBD1 | TRBV28 | NA | CASSLGKQGDGYTF | TGTGCCAGCAGTTTAGGGAAACAGGGGGATGGCTACACCTTC
TRBJ1-1 | NA | TRBV30 | NA | CALTVFRLLNTEAFF | TGTGCCTTGACAGTCTTCCGCTTATTGAACACTGAAGCTTTCTTT
TRBJ2-7 | TRBD2 | TRBV27 | once | CASSLAGVSYEQYF | TGTGCCAGCAGTTTAGCGGGAGTGAGCTACGAGCAGTACTTC
TRBJ2-1 | NA | TRBV11-2 | NA | CASSPILSSYNEQFF | TGTGCCAGCAGCCCCATCTTAAGCTCCTACAATGAGCAGTTCTTC
TRBJ2-2 | NA | TRBV5-4 | NA | CASSSTLNTGELFF | TGTGCCAGCAGCTCCACACTTAACACCGGGGAGCTGTTTTTT
TRBJ2-7 | NA | TRBV27 | NA | CASKASSYEQYF | TGTGCCAGCAAAGCCTCCTCCTACGAGCAGTACTTC
TRBJ2-3 | TRBD2 | TRBV5-1 | NA | CASSPGTSGSSAARTQYF | TGCGCCAGCAGCCCTGGGACTAGCGGGAGTTCGGCCGCCCGTACGCAGTATTTT